The 25 T cell receptor beta chains below come from one sample, sequenced in a study of T cells after yellow fever vaccination (dated by TCRdb to the late 2010s). Per the publication, the treatment or condition label means: live attenuated yellow fever vaccine strain. The protocol used for the library was 5' RACE. For sequencing, an Illumina NovaSeq 6000 was employed. The raw public reads went through TCRdb reprocessing: fastp at Q25, MiXCR clone calling, in-frame beta chains kept. Entries are consolidated by CDR3 protein sequence, retaining the most common genes and DNA. Here the sample has just over 250,000 distinct CDR3 sequences; about 5.2% occur a single time. The ten most abundant clones make up 2.5% to 4% of the sample. The sequencing used CD4+ T cells sorted from PBMCs, collected on the day of the yellow fever booster vaccination. These TCRs come from a man aged 18 to 30 who received the YFV17D yellow fever vaccine.

This rearrangement joins TRBV12-3 or TRBV12-4 to TRBJ2-5; no reliable D call. V lost 6 bases, J lost 5 bases, and 16 bases lay in between. The CDR3 contains 14 residues. The CDR3 sequence is CASSPSLDFETQYF. The CDR3 DNA reads as TGTGCCAGCAGCCCCAGCCTCGATTTCGAGACCCAGTACTTC.

The gene calls are TRBV20-1 and TRBJ1-1; D unresolved. Germline CDR1 is DFQATT and CDR2 is SNEGSKA (reference sequence). V gave up 7 bases and J gave up 1 base, with 7 bases separating them. This CDR3 is built from 11 residues. The CDR3 DNA reads as TGCAGTGGGTCTACGAACACTGAAGCTTTCTTT. It yields the protein CSGSTNTEAFF.

This chain connects TRBV12-3 or TRBV12-4 to TRBJ2-2, with D perhaps matching TRBD1 (6 bases). Deletions cut 5 bases from V and 3 bases from J, with 16 bases between. This CDR3 has 16 residues. The CDR3 protein is CASSVWWGQDTGELFF. In nucleotides, the CDR3 is TGTGCCAGCAGTGTATGGTGGGGGCAGGACACCGGGGAGCTGTTTTTT.

This clonotype was counted many times. The chain carries TRBV12-3 or TRBV12-4 and TRBJ2-2; D possibly corresponds to TRBD2 (6 bases). The CDR3 runs 15 residues. With 3 bases removed from V and 4 bases from J, the gap between germline ends came to 12 bases. The CDR3 region is CASSFLEGVTGELFF. The DNA for the CDR3 is TGTGCCAGCAGTTTCCTGGAGGGAGTCACCGGGGAGCTGTTTTTT.

The chain couples TRBV11-2 to TRBJ2-3; 9 bases agree with TRBD2. This CDR3 has 17 amino acids. V shed 0 bases, J shed 2 bases, and the junction held 6 bases outside the gene matches. Germline lookup yields CDR1 SGHAT and CDR2 FQNNGV. The CDR3 is CASSLDLLAGDTDTQYF. Written as DNA, the CDR3 is TGTGCCAGCAGCTTAGATCTTTTAGCGGGGGACACAGATACGCAGTATTTT.

This clonotype has a handful of counts. This chain joins TRBV20-1 and TRBJ1-2, with D uncertain. The CDR3 covers 15 residues. V dropped 2 bases and J dropped 0 bases, with 13 bases sitting between them. The germline gives CDR1 DFQATT, CDR2 SNEGSKA (reference sequence). CDR3 amino acids: CSARNPGRANYGYTF. CDR3 nucleotides: TGCAGTGCTAGAAACCCCGGTCGAGCTAACTATGGCTACACCTTC.

In this sample, this clonotype turned up many times. The gene calls are TRBV5-6 and TRBJ2-5; D not resolved. The CDR3 is made up of 13 amino acids. Germline CDR1 reads SGHDT; CDR2 reads YYEEEE. V was clipped by 4 bases and J by 4 bases, with 11 bases between them. CDR3 sequence reads: CASSPSTPETQYF. CDR3 coding DNA: TGTGCCAGCAGCCCGAGCACCCCAGAGACCCAGTACTTC.

There are many counts of this clonotype. Written as DNA, the CDR3 is TGTGCCAGCAGCCCTCCCGGAAGGGCGAATGAGCAGTTCTTC. Its protein is CASSPPGRANEQFF. This chain uses TRBV12-3 or TRBV12-4 with TRBJ2-1; no reliable D call. V shed 6 bases and J shed 7 bases, with 16 bases lying between them. This CDR3 region has 14 residues.

This clonotype has only a few counts. The rearrangement joins TRBV20-1 to TRBJ2-1, with 8 bases matching TRBD2. The CDR3 runs to 17 residues. V trimming: 0 bases; J trimming: 1 base; junction bases outside the gene matches: 8. Germline-derived CDR1 and CDR2 are DFQATT and SNEGSKA (reference sequence). The CDR3 DNA reads TGCAGTGCTAGAGATCCCAGCGGGGGCCCTTCCTACAATGAGCAGTTCTTC. Its protein is CSARDPSGGPSYNEQFF.

This clonotype was detected only a few times. V usage is TRBV3-1 and J usage is TRBJ1-3; D perhaps matches TRBD1 (5 bases). Germline V gene sequence: CDR1 LGHDT, CDR2 YNNKEL (reference sequence). The CDR3 has 16 residues. Trimming removed 0 bases at V and 1 base at J, with 10 bases between. CDR3 protein: CASSQDPQGSGNTIYF. The CDR3 coding sequence is TGTGCCAGCAGCCAAGATCCCCAGGGTTCTGGAAACACCATATATTTT.

Ten or more counts support this clonotype. Here the CDR3 DNA reads TGTGCCAGCAGCTTCGACACAGGGGATACGCAGTATTTT. This encodes CASSFDTGDTQYF. The V gene is TRBV11-3, the J gene TRBJ2-3, with D possibly being TRBD1 (6 bases). Germline CDR1 and CDR2: SGHNT and YENEEA. Trimming took off 3 bases at V and 6 bases at J, with 10 bases between the two ends. This CDR3 region has 13 residues.

This clonotype was counted between two and nine times. The rearrangement uses TRBV6-1 and TRBJ1-5; D gene uncertain. The V gene lost 2 bases and the J gene lost 9 bases, with 20 bases spanning the gap. Per the germline V gene, CDR1 is MNHNS and CDR2 is SASEGT. The CDR3 consists of 16 residues. This chain's CDR3 is CASSENLPELWRPQHF. CDR3 nucleotides: TGTGCCAGCAGTGAAAACCTTCCAGAACTTTGGAGGCCCCAGCATTTT.

This chain joins TRBV21-1 and TRBJ1-2. TRBV21-1 is listed as a pseudogene. This CDR3 region has 15 residues. CDR3 DNA sequence: TGTGCCAGCAGCCTGAGGCAGGCGTGTAACTATGGCTACACCTTC. Amino acid sequence: CASSLRQACNYGYTF.

The chain carries TRBV5-6 and TRBJ2-3; no definite D call. With 7 bases removed from V and 4 bases from J, the gap between germline ends came to 13 bases. In germline, CDR1 is SGHDT, CDR2 YYEEEE. CDR3 length: 13 residues. The CDR3 protein is CASEKGMADTQYF. CDR3 DNA: TGTGCCAGCGAAAAAGGAATGGCAGATACGCAGTATTTT. Together with reference TRBV5-6 and TRBJ2-3, the CDR3 gives the full variable domain: DAGVTQSPTHLIKTRGQQVTLRCSPKSGHDTVSWYQQALGQGPQFIFQYYEEEERQRGNFPDRFSGHQFPNYSSELNVNALLLGDSALYLCASEKGMADTQYFGPGTRLTVL.

The CDR3 DNA reads as TGCGCCAGCAGCTACCCAACCGGGGGGCTCACCAATGAGCAGTTCTTC. Translating it yields CASSYPTGGLTNEQFF. The chain is built from TRBV5-1 and TRBJ2-1; weak D call: TRBD2 (7 bases). Germline CDR1 is SGHRS and CDR2 is YFSETQ. The V and J ends lost 3 bases and 6 bases respectively, with 19 bases between them. This CDR3 has 16 amino acids.

There are a few counts of this clonotype. The chain combines TRBV24-1 with TRBJ1-1; D is ambiguous. Germline V gene data show CDR1 as KGHDR and CDR2 as SFDVKD. CDR3 length: 17 amino acids. V lost 4 bases to trimming and J lost 4 bases, with 21 bases between them. This chain's CDR3 is CATSDPSCTLLSTEAFF. CDR3 DNA sequence: TGTGCCACCAGTGACCCGAGCTGTACCCTTTTGAGCACTGAAGCTTTCTTT.

The rearrangement uses TRBV29-1 and TRBJ2-2; 7 nucleotides line up with TRBD2. Germline CDR1 and CDR2: SQVTM and ANQGSEA. CDR3 length equals 14 residues. Germline trimming cut 3 bases from V and 0 bases from J; bases unmatched to any gene: 1. The CDR3 bases are TGCAGCGTTGACGCGGGGGCGAACACCGGGGAGCTGTTTTTT. Encoded protein: CSVDAGANTGELFF.

This chain uses TRBV3-1 with TRBJ2-5; D not resolved. Germline V gene data show CDR1 as LGHDT and CDR2 as YNNKEL (reference sequence). The CDR3 extends over 14 amino acids. Trimming left V 2 bases short and J 2 bases short, with 9 bases between. The CDR3 DNA reads TGTGCCAGCAGCCAACCCGCCCAGCAAGAGACCCAGTACTTC. Amino acids: CASSQPAQQETQYF.

This clonotype was seen ten or more times. This chain uses TRBV20-1 with TRBJ2-3; D might be TRBD2 (6 bases). Germline V gene lookup returns CDR1 DFQATT and CDR2 SNEGSKA (reference sequence). Trimming cost V 1 base and J 5 bases, with 19 bases left between them. The CDR3 totals 16 residues. DNA of the CDR3: TGCAGTGCTAGAGGGGTCGGGGGAGAAGGTTTAGATACGCAGTATTTT. Translated, it gives CSARGVGGEGLDTQYF.

The table lists this clonotype with many counts. J is TRBJ2-5 and V is TRBV7-9; D not certain. Germline CDR1 is SEHNR and CDR2 is FQNEAQ (reference sequence). CDR3 size: 13 residues. The V gene lost 2 bases and the J gene lost 3 bases, with 7 bases spanning the gap. In DNA, the CDR3 is TGTGCCAGCAGCTTATATAGTGAAGAGACCCAGTACTTC. Its protein product is CASSLYSEETQYF.

The chain uses TRBV7-6 and TRBJ2-3, with D possibly matching TRBD1 (6 bases). The CDR3 sequence is 15 residues long. Between the trimmed V and J ends, which lost 3 bases and 6 bases, there was a span of 16 bases. Germline V gene lookup returns CDR1 SGHVS and CDR2 FNYEAQ. CDR3 residues: CASSFYQGPSDTQYF. The CDR3 coding sequence is TGTGCCAGCAGCTTTTATCAGGGGCCTTCGGATACGCAGTATTTT.

This clonotype has only a few counts. The rearrangement links TRBV5-1 to TRBJ1-5, with D perhaps matching TRBD1 (5 bases). Trimming took 0 bases from V and 6 from J, leaving 13 bases between them. The CDR3 totals 15 residues. Germline values: CDR1 SGHRS, CDR2 YFSETQ. As DNA, the CDR3 is TGCGCCAGCAGCTTGGGGGGCCCCGAATCTCAGCCCCAGCATTTT. It encodes CASSLGGPESQPQHF.

This clonotype was detected ten times or more. The rearrangement joins TRBV6-2 or TRBV6-3 to TRBJ2-4; D remains unclear. The CDR3 length is 16 residues. Germline assignment: CDR1 MNHEY and CDR2 SVGEGT. V was cut by 8 bases and J by 0 bases, with 17 bases left in between. This CDR3 reads CASSSPGDLAKNIQYF. The CDR3 region has the DNA TGTGCCAGCTCCTCCCCAGGCGACTTAGCCAAAAACATTCAGTACTTC.

This clonotype turned up a few times. CDR3 region: CSARPPGGRGATGELFF. In DNA form, the CDR3 reads TGCAGTGCTAGACCACCGGGGGGGCGGGGGGCCACCGGGGAGCTGTTTTTT. The chain recombines TRBV20-1 with TRBJ2-2, with 8 positions matching TRBD2. The CDR3 has 17 residues. Germline V gene sequence: CDR1 DFQATT, CDR2 SNEGSKA (reference sequence). V was clipped by 2 bases and J by 4 bases; unmatched bases: 12.

Ten or more counts support this clonotype. V gene TRBV5-6 combines with J gene TRBJ2-7, with 7 bases matching TRBD1. CDR3 length: 14 residues. The V segment lost 1 base and the J segment 3 bases; nucleotides outside the gene matches: 4. Germline lookup yields CDR1 SGHDT and CDR2 YYEEEE. The CDR3 reads CASSLRQGVYEQYF. The CDR3 bases are TGTGCCAGCAGCTTGAGACAGGGAGTCTACGAGCAGTACTTC. Full variable domain (remainder filled in from reference TRBV5-6 and TRBJ2-7): DAGVTQSPTHLIKTRGQQVTLRCSPKSGHDTVSWYQQALGQGPQFIFQYYEEEERQRGNFPDRFSGHQFPNYSSELNVNALLLGDSALYLCASSLRQGVYEQYFGPGTRLTVT.